This T cell receptor beta chain was recorded in a study of response to subunit inactivated influenza vaccine. In TCRdb, the RT-PCR reads were re-called with MiXCR into one record per CDR3 protein. The sample records about half a million distinct CDR3 sequences, approximately 11% being singletons. This CDR3 has 14 amino acids. Trimming took 7 bases from V and 0 from J; bases not matched to a gene: 5. This clonotype was seen more than once but under ten times. The sequence was obtained from a man aged 50-60 years who received an inactivated influenza vaccine. The sequenced sample was PBMCs from blood, obtained roughly 46 days after vaccination. The rearrangement uses TRBV12-3 or TRBV12-4 and TRBJ1-1; 7 bases are a match to TRBD1. The CDR3 sequence: CASKQTGMNTEAFF. DNA of the CDR3: TGTGCCAGCAAGCAGACAGGGATGAACACTGAAGCTTTCTTT.